The 5 T cell receptor beta chains below come from one sample, sequenced in a study of cytomegalovirus exposure and HLA in healthy donors. PCR was performed using 60 Vbeta and 13 Jbeta primers. Repertoires were generated with immunoSEQ multiplex PCR, while TCRdb's copy carries only in-frame clones and drops some. The table has approximately 160,000 clones, 80% to 85% seen once. Specimen: PBMCs. The receptor source for this set is a boy aged 2 to 10 in good health and CMV-seronegative.

The chain is built from TRBV6-6 and TRBJ1-2, with 7 bases fitting TRBD1. From germline, CDR1 is MNHNY and CDR2 SVGAGI (reference sequence). Trimming cost V 6 bases and J 3 bases; bases outside gene matches: 10. This CDR3 comprises 15 residues. The CDR3: CASRNRQGGDYGYTF. CDR3 in DNA: TGTGCCAGCAGAAACCGACAGGGCGGTGACTATGGCTACACCTTC.

J is TRBJ2-1 and V is TRBV5-1; 9 nucleotides agree with TRBD1. Germline loops: CDR1 SGHRS, CDR2 YFSETQ. The CDR3 covers 15 residues. Germline trimming cut 3 bases from V and 6 bases from J; bases unmatched to any gene: 7. CDR3 nucleotide sequence: TGCGCCAGCAGCTCCGGGACAGGGCATCCCAATGAGCAGTTCTTC. It is translated as CASSSGTGHPNEQFF.

The V gene is TRBV10-3, the J gene TRBJ2-1; 8 nucleotides agree with TRBD1. After removal of 10 bases from V and 2 bases from J, the junction contained 10 bases not matched to a gene. In germline, CDR1 is ENHRY, CDR2 SYGVKD. The CDR3 sequence is 15 residues long. The DNA for the CDR3 is TGTGCCACCATAAACCCAGGGGGCACCTACAATGAGCAGTTCTTC. It translates to CATINPGGTYNEQFF.

This chain connects TRBV5-6 to TRBJ2-3; the D gene is possibly TRBD2 (5 bases). This CDR3 contains 14 residues. The V and J ends lost 0 bases and 0 bases respectively, with 5 bases between them. Per the germline V gene, CDR1 is SGHDT and CDR2 is YYEEEE. DNA for the CDR3: TGTGCCAGCAGCTTGGGGACTAGCACAGATACGCAGTATTTT. Translated, it gives CASSLGTSTDTQYF.

This clone was seen only once. The chain joins TRBV7-9 to TRBJ2-1; D remains ambiguous. V gave up 1 base and J gave up 3 bases, with 19 bases separating them. The CDR3 has 18 amino acids. CDR1 and CDR2 from the germline V gene are SEHNR and FQNEAQ (reference sequence). The CDR3 protein is CASSLVGGIALLYNEQFF. The CDR3 nucleotides read TGTGCCAGCAGCTTAGTCGGCGGTATAGCACTCCTCTACAATGAGCAGTTCTTC.